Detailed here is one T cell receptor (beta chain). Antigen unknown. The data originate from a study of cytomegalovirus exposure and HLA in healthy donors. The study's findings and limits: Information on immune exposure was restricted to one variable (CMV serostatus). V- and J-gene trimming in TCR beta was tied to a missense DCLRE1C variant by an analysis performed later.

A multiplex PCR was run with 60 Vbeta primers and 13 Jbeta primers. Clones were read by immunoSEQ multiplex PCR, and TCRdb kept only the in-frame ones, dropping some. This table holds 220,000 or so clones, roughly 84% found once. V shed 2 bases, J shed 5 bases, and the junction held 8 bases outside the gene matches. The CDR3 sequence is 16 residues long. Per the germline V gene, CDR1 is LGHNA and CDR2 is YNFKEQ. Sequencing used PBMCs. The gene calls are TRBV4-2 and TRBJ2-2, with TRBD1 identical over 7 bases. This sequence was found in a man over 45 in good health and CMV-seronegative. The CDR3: CASSQTASGGTGELFF. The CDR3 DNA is TGTGCCAGCAGCCAAACCGCTTCAGGGGGAACCGGGGAGCTGTTTTTT.